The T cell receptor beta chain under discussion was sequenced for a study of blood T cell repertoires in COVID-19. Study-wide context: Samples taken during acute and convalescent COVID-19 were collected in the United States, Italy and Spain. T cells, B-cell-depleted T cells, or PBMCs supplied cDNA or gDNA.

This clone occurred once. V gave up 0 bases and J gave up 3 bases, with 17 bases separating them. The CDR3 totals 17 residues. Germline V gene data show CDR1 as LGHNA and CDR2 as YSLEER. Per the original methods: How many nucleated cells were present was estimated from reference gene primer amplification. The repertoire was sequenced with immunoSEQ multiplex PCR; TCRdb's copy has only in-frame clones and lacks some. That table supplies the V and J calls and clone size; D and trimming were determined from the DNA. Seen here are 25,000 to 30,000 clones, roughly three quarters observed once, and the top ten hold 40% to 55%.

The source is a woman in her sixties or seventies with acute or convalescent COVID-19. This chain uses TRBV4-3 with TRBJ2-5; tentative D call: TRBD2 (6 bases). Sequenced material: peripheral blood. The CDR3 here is CASSQELQAVAEETQYF. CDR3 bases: TGCGCCAGCAGCCAAGAACTTCAGGCGGTAGCGGAAGAGACCCAGTACTTC.